The 9 T cell receptor beta chains below all came from one sample that was sequenced in a study of blood T cell repertoires in COVID-19. Assay used: immunoSEQ multiplex PCR; TCRdb lists only in-frame clones, some missing. The data contain approximately 200,000 clones, approximately 90% of them singletons. Sample: peripheral blood. All receptors come from a young man with acute or convalescent COVID-19.

This clone was picked up one time. The V call is TRBV7-3, the J call TRBJ2-1, with 7 bases aligning to TRBD2. The CDR3 runs to 18 residues. Germline-derived CDR1 and CDR2 are SGHTA and FQGTGA. V trimming: 3 bases; J trimming: 0 bases; junction bases outside the gene matches: 11. CDR3 amino acids: CASSLGPPGLGSYNEQFF. CDR3 nucleotide sequence: TGTGCCAGCAGCTTGGGACCTCCTGGACTAGGCTCCTACAATGAGCAGTTCTTC.

On this clone itself: Relative to the germline gene, one junction end is altered; a read error may explain this. The rearrangement links TRBV28 to TRBJ1-1; 9 nucleotides match TRBD1. Germline loops: CDR1 MDHEN, CDR2 SYDVKM. The length of the CDR3 is 14 residues. CDR3 protein: CASSPTGTGSIRIF. CDR3 sequence (DNA): TGTGCCAGCAGTCCAACCGGGACAGGGAGTATTCGGATCTTT.

This clone was counted a single time. This sequence joins TRBV18 and TRBJ1-5; no clear D. The CDR3 loop spans 13 amino acids. Trimming stripped 2 bases from V and 6 bases from J, with 8 bases between. Germline loops: CDR1 KGHSH, CDR2 LQKENI. The CDR3 reads CASSPSHGQPQHF. CDR3 DNA: TGTGCCAGCTCACCATCCCACGGTCAGCCCCAGCATTTT.

V is TRBV4-1 and J is TRBJ1-1; no definite D call. CDR3 length: 15 amino acids. V lost 3 bases and J lost 10, with 21 bases in between. Germline CDR1 and CDR2: MGHRA and YSYEKL. Here the CDR3 DNA reads TGCGCCAGCAGCCATTCGCCCGCGGGAAAAGAGGGAGCTTTCTTT. Encoded protein: CASSHSPAGKEGAFF.

V is TRBV18 and J is TRBJ1-2; no definite D call. The CDR3 extends over 14 amino acids. The V end was cut by 3 bases, the J end by 3 bases, with 11 bases between. Germline assignment: CDR1 KGHSH and CDR2 LQKENI. CDR3 bases: TGTGCCAGCTCACCTTCTCCCGGAGACTATGGCTACACCTTC. Its translation: CASSPSPGDYGYTF.

The chain is built from TRBV7-8 and TRBJ2-1; D call uncertain. V lost 2 bases and J lost 2, with 10 bases in between. CDR1 and CDR2 (germline): SGHVS, FQNEAQ. The CDR3 totals 15 residues. The CDR3 sequence is CASSLSAVTYNEQFF. The CDR3 DNA follows: TGTGCCAGCAGCTTATCTGCAGTCACCTACAATGAGCAGTTCTTC.

This sequence joins TRBV10-3 and TRBJ2-7; TRBD2 matches at 7 bases. V lost 4 bases to trimming and J lost 7 bases; unmatched junction nucleotides: 7. There are 13 residues in the CDR3. The germline CDR1 and CDR2 sequences are ENHRY and SYGVKD. The CDR3 loop is CAISVIGGNEQYF. The CDR3 region has the DNA TGTGCCATCAGTGTAATCGGGGGGAATGAGCAGTACTTC.

The J gene is TRBJ2-7, the V gene TRBV5-1; 13 bases match TRBD2. V was pared by 3 bases and J by 12 bases, with 15 bases of the junction left unmatched. Germline loops: CDR1 SGHRS, CDR2 YFSETQ. The CDR3 consists of 16 residues. The CDR3 region has the DNA TGCGCCAGCAGCTGGAGACTAGCGGGGGGTCCAGATTCTTGGTACTTC. Protein sequence: CASSWRLAGGPDSWYF. The full variable domain, in which reference TRBV5-1 and TRBJ2-7 provide the parts outside the CDR3, is KAGVTQTPRYLIKTRGQQVTLSCSPISGHRSVSWYQQTPGQGLQFLFEYFSETQRNKGNFPGRFSGRQFSNSRSEMNVSTLELGDSALYLCASSWRLAGGPDSWYFGPGTRLTVT.

V usage is TRBV5-1 and J usage is TRBJ1-2, with 8 bases that match TRBD1. Trimming removed 3 bases from V and 3 bases from J; junction bases left unmatched: 7. The germline CDR1 and CDR2 sequences are SGHRS and YFSETQ. CDR3 length: 15 amino acids. The CDR3 sequence is CASSYRQGKDYGYTF. The CDR3 DNA reads as TGCGCCAGCAGCTACAGACAGGGGAAGGACTATGGCTACACCTTC.